The 9 T cell receptor beta chains given below trace back to one sample, sequenced in a study of early T cells in non-severe SARS-CoV-2 infection. MiXCR was run by TCRdb on the 5' RACE reads, yielding one entry per CDR3 protein. The repertoire has more than 95,000 distinct CDR3 sequences, under 15% of them found once; the top ten carry 21%. Sequencing was performed on whole blood. Receptor source: an adult who was a healthcare worker with PCR-confirmed SARS-CoV-2 infection or an uninfected control (not recorded which).

The chain is built from TRBV30 and TRBJ1-1, with D unclear. The CDR3 is 11 residues long. Trimming removed 2 bases from V and 5 bases from J, with 6 bases in between. Germline V gene data show CDR1 as GTSNPN and CDR2 as SVGIG (reference sequence). The CDR3 spells CAWSFGTEAFF. Here the CDR3 DNA reads TGTGCCTGGAGTTTTGGGACTGAAGCTTTCTTT.

This clonotype was found many times. J is TRBJ1-5 and V is TRBV4-1; a possible D gene is TRBD1 (6 bases). V was cut by 0 bases and J by 7 bases, with 10 bases left in between. Germline CDR1 reads MGHRA; CDR2 reads YSYEKL. This CDR3 is 14 amino acids long. The CDR3 nucleotides read TGCGCCAGCAGCCAAGAGGGGGCCGAACAGCCCCAGCATTTT. Its translation is CASSQEGAEQPQHF.

J is TRBJ2-3 and V is TRBV9; possibly TRBD1 or TRBD2 for D (5 bases each). This CDR3 has 15 residues. V was cut by 3 bases and J by 0 bases, with 11 bases left in between. Germline loops: CDR1 SGDLS, CDR2 YYNGEE. The DNA of the CDR3 is TGTGCCAGCAGCGCGACGGGACGGAGCACAGATACGCAGTATTTT. Translated, it gives CASSATGRSTDTQYF. Filled out from reference TRBV9 and TRBJ2-3, the complete variable domain reads DSGVTQTPKHLITATGQRVTLRCSPRSGDLSVYWYQQSLDQGLQFLIQYYNGEERAKGNILERFSAQQFPDLHSELNLSSLELGDSALYFCASSATGRSTDTQYFGPGTRLTVL.

This clonotype was counted many times. The CDR3 reads CSARDQGNYGYTF. DNA of the CDR3: TGCAGTGCTAGAGATCAGGGAAACTATGGCTACACCTTC. The rearrangement links TRBV20-1 to TRBJ1-2, with a possible D match to TRBD1 (5 bases). This CDR3 region has 13 residues. Per germline, CDR1 DFQATT and CDR2 SNEGSKA (reference sequence). Trimming removed 0 bases at V and 2 bases at J, with 7 bases between.

This clonotype appeared a few times. This chain uses TRBV7-6 with TRBJ2-3; unclear D gene. The CDR3 is 12 amino acids. With 5 bases removed from V and 5 bases from J, the gap between germline ends came to 8 bases. Germline V gene data show CDR1 as SGHVS and CDR2 as FNYEAQ. The CDR3 protein is CASSRWEDTQYF. The CDR3 DNA reads as TGTGCCAGCAGCAGGTGGGAAGATACGCAGTATTTT.

Only a few counts were recorded for this clonotype. The chain uses TRBV30 and TRBJ2-6, with D hard to call. This CDR3 has 13 amino acids. From germline, CDR1 is GTSNPN and CDR2 SVGIG (reference sequence). The germline V and J ends were trimmed by 3 bases and 0 bases, with 3 bases remaining between them. As DNA, the CDR3 is TGTGCCTGGAGCGACTCTGGGGCCAACGTCCTGACTTTC. Amino acids: CAWSDSGANVLTF. Filled out from reference TRBV30 and TRBJ2-6, the complete variable domain reads SQTIHQWPATLVQPVGSPLSLECTVEGTSNPNLYWYRQAAGRGLQLLFYSVGIGQISSEVPQNLSASRPQDRQFILSSKKLLLSDSGFYLCAWSDSGANVLTFGAGSRLTVL.

This clonotype was counted a few times. The chain couples TRBV6-5 to TRBJ2-1; D remains unclear. V was cut by 4 bases and J by 4 bases, with 20 bases left in between. The CDR3 runs 17 residues. The germline V gene encodes CDR1 MNHEY and CDR2 SVGAGI. The chain's CDR3 is CASSSTALGTLYNEQFF. The CDR3 DNA is TGTGCCAGCAGTTCAACTGCGTTGGGAACTCTTTACAATGAGCAGTTCTTC.

This clonotype appeared many times. The rearrangement uses TRBV10-3 and TRBJ1-1; D not certain. CDR3 length: 13 residues. Trimming removed 7 bases from V and 1 base from J, with 10 bases in between. CDR1 ENHRY and CDR2 SYGVKD come from the germline V gene. The CDR3 region has the DNA TGTGCCATCAAGGGTCAGGCGAACACTGAAGCTTTCTTT. Protein sequence: CAIKGQANTEAFF.

This clonotype was counted many times. V gene TRBV7-8 combines with J gene TRBJ1-6; perhaps TRBD1 as D (5 bases). The CDR3 sequence is 14 residues long. The V and J ends lost 5 bases and 3 bases respectively, with 8 bases between them. The germline V gene encodes CDR1 SGHVS and CDR2 FQNEAQ. The CDR3 sequence: CASSGDSYNSPLHF. The CDR3 nucleotides are TGTGCCAGCAGCGGAGACAGCTATAATTCACCCCTCCACTTT.